The next 32 T cell receptor beta chains were all read from a single sample in a study of T cells in Graves' hyperthyroidism and ophthalmopathy. Amplification of TCR beta CDR3 regions was performed using RNA transcripts as template. The HTBI primer set served for first-round RT-PCR of the TCR CDR3. TCRdb passed the multiplex PCR reads through MiXCR, listing each CDR3 protein once. Among over 500,000 distinct CDR3 sequences listed, 12% to 15% were seen once. Source material: blood. The receptors come from a woman aged 40 to 50 with Graves' hyperthyroidism.

This clonotype appeared many times. The chain links TRBV2 to TRBJ2-2; weak D call: TRBD1 (6 bases). V was shortened by 7 bases and J by 1 base, with 10 bases between the two germline ends. The CDR3 loop spans 14 amino acids. CDR1 SNHLY and CDR2 FYNNEI come from the germline V gene. The CDR3 loop is CASTPGQNTGELFF. CDR3 DNA: TGTGCCAGCACCCCGGGACAGAACACCGGGGAGCTGTTTTTT.

This clonotype was counted between two and nine times. The V gene is TRBV28, the J gene TRBJ2-7; 10 bases agree with TRBD2. The V and J ends lost 1 base and 4 bases, in that order; junction bases with no gene match: 13. CDR1 is MDHEN and CDR2 is SYDVKM in the germline V gene. The CDR3 has 18 amino acids. CDR3 residues: CASSLSSGRGGKRYEQYF. CDR3 DNA sequence: TGTGCCAGCAGTTTATCTAGCGGGAGAGGGGGGAAGCGGTACGAGCAGTACTTC.

This clonotype came up a few times. The genes are TRBV2 and TRBJ1-6; tentative D call: TRBD1 (5 bases). This CDR3 contains 14 residues. The germline V gene encodes CDR1 SNHLY and CDR2 FYNNEI. V lost 0 bases and J 9 bases, leaving 9 bases between the germline ends. CDR3 in amino acids: CASSEALQGSPLHF. CDR3 nucleotides: TGTGCCAGCAGTGAAGCGCTTCAGGGTTCACCCCTCCACTTT.

This clonotype has only a few counts. The J gene is TRBJ2-5, the V gene TRBV5-1, with TRBD2 matching over 9 bases. Germline V CDR1 and CDR2: SGHRS, YFSETQ. The CDR3 consists of 15 residues. With 2 bases clipped from V and 3 bases from J, the junction kept 5 bases outside the gene matches. The CDR3 DNA sequence: TGCGCCAGCAGCTTTCGGCGGGGGGGAGAAGAGACCCAGTACTTC. It codes for CASSFRRGGEETQYF. Filled out from reference TRBV5-1 and TRBJ2-5, the complete variable domain reads KAGVTQTPRYLIKTRGQQVTLSCSPISGHRSVSWYQQTPGQGLQFLFEYFSETQRNKGNFPGRFSGRQFSNSRSEMNVSTLELGDSALYLCASSFRRGGEETQYFGPGTRLLVL.

This clonotype was picked up many times. The gene calls are TRBV20-1 and TRBJ2-7; no firm D call. V gave up 0 bases and J gave up 6 bases, with 15 bases separating them. The CDR3 sequence is 14 residues long. The germline V gene has CDR1 DFQATT and CDR2 SNEGSKA (reference sequence). The CDR3 DNA is TGCAGTGCTAGAGAATCCCCTGATCATTTCGAGCAGTACTTC. Amino acid sequence: CSARESPDHFEQYF.

Only a few counts were recorded for this clonotype. This CDR3 is CASKPVGGDKNYGYTF. CDR3 DNA: TGTGCCAGCAAGCCGGTGGGGGGGGACAAGAACTATGGCTACACCTTC. The J gene is TRBJ1-2, the V gene TRBV27, with D possibly TRBD1 on 6 matching bases. V lost 7 bases and J 2 bases, leaving 20 bases between the germline ends. CDR3 length equals 16 residues. CDR1 MNHEY and CDR2 SMNVEV come from the germline V gene (reference sequence).

This clonotype has only a few counts. This chain links TRBV18 with TRBJ1-1, with TRBD1 matching over 7 bases. The CDR3 spans 13 residues. Germline loops: CDR1 KGHSH, CDR2 LQKENI. V was pared by 8 bases and J by 3 bases, with 6 bases of the junction left unmatched. CDR3 sequence reads: CASTQGMDTEAFF. CDR3 coding DNA: TGTGCCAGCACACAGGGGATGGACACTGAAGCTTTCTTT.

This clonotype was observed at least ten times. V and J are TRBV29-1 and TRBJ2-6; tentatively, D is TRBD1 (6 bases). CDR3 length: 13 residues. Germline values: CDR1 SQVTM, CDR2 ANQGSEA. Trimming took 6 bases from V and 1 from J, leaving 7 bases between them. The CDR3 spells CSVQGSGANVLTF. The CDR3 DNA reads TGCAGCGTACAGGGTTCTGGGGCCAACGTCCTGACTTTC.

Note on this clonotype: The junction departs from germline at one end; a sequencing error may be responsible. The CDR3 coding sequence is TGTACCAGCAGCCGACAGGGGTCGGGTGACGAGCAGTACTTC. Protein product: CTSSRQGSGDEQYF. The rearrangement joins TRBV7-9 to TRBJ2-7; TRBD1 aligns across 8 bases. Germline V gene sequence: CDR1 SEHNR, CDR2 FQNEAQ (reference sequence). This CDR3 comprises 14 residues.

This clonotype showed up just a few times. The chain carries TRBV7-9 and TRBJ2-3; 11 positions match TRBD2. This CDR3 comprises 15 residues. With V trimmed by 1 base and J by 8 bases, 5 bases remained unmatched. Germline V gene sequence: CDR1 SEHNR, CDR2 FQNEAQ (reference sequence). The CDR3 reads CASSLGLAGPGTQYF. The CDR3 region has the DNA TGTGCCAGCAGCTTAGGACTAGCGGGACCAGGTACGCAGTATTTT.

DNA for the CDR3: TGTGCCAGCAGTGAAGTCGTGACCTTATCCTACGAGCAGTACTTC. It codes for CASSEVVTLSYEQYF. V usage is TRBV6-1 and J usage is TRBJ2-7, with no clear D. The CDR3 has 15 amino acids. The germline V gene encodes CDR1 MNHNS and CDR2 SASEGT. Trimming stripped 1 base from V and 1 base from J, with 11 bases between.

The genes are TRBV6-1 and TRBJ1-1, with D possibly being TRBD1 (6 bases). CDR1 MNHNS and CDR2 SASEGT come from the germline V gene. The CDR3 loop spans 16 amino acids. V was pared by 1 base and J by 2 bases, with 14 bases between. This chain's CDR3 is CASSEGRWTDNTEAFF. The CDR3 DNA follows: TGTGCCAGCAGTGAAGGAAGGTGGACAGACAACACTGAAGCTTTCTTT.

This clonotype has at least ten counts. The chain employs TRBV12-3 or TRBV12-4 and TRBJ2-5; no firm D call. The CDR3 loop spans 15 amino acids. Trimming pared 3 bases from V and 1 base from J, leaving 12 bases between. DNA for the CDR3: TGTGCCAGCAGTTTGCGGTCAGCCCTCCAAGAGACCCAGTACTTC. It codes for CASSLRSALQETQYF.

This clonotype has ten or more counts. V and J are TRBV7-2 and TRBJ1-5; TRBD1 might be the D (5 bases). The V gene's germline CDR1 is SGHTA and CDR2 FQGNSA. The CDR3 has 13 amino acids. The ends were cut back, 5 bases at V and 6 bases at J, with 11 bases in the middle. The CDR3, as DNA: TGTGCCAGCAGCCTGGACATGTCTCAGCCCCAGCATTTT. Its protein product is CASSLDMSQPQHF.

This clonotype was counted ten times or more. The chain employs TRBV19 and TRBJ2-1, with D tentatively TRBD2 (5 bases). This CDR3 is 15 amino acids long. Per the germline V gene, CDR1 is LNHDA and CDR2 is SQIVND (reference sequence). The V and J ends lost 3 bases and 8 bases respectively, with 17 bases between them. This chain's CDR3 is CASSILASGSDEQFF. The CDR3 region has the DNA TGTGCCAGTAGTATTTTAGCGAGCGGCTCGGATGAGCAGTTCTTC. Together with reference TRBV19 and TRBJ2-1, the CDR3 gives the full variable domain: DGGITQSPKYLFRKEGQNVTLSCEQNLNHDAMYWYRQDPGQGLRLIYYSQIVNDFQKGDIAEGYSVSREKKESFPLTVTSAQKNPTAFYLCASSILASGSDEQFFGPGTRLTVL.

This clonotype was recorded a few times. The chain employs TRBV27 and TRBJ2-7, with 7 bases aligning to TRBD2. The V gene's germline CDR1 is MNHEY and CDR2 SMNVEV (reference sequence). V shed 4 bases, J shed 3 bases, and the junction held 6 bases outside the gene matches. The length of the CDR3 is 14 residues. The CDR3 DNA sequence: TGTGCCAGCAGTTCGCGGGAGCCCCTCTACGAGCAGTACTTC. Its protein is CASSSREPLYEQYF.

In this sample, this clonotype turned up many times. V usage is TRBV28 and J usage is TRBJ2-3; the match to TRBD2 covers 11 bases. The CDR3 spans 16 residues. With 5 bases clipped from V and 4 bases from J, the junction kept 8 bases outside the gene matches. The germline CDR1 and CDR2 sequences are MDHEN and SYDVKM. The CDR3 coding sequence is TGTGCCAGCAGTACCCGTGTAGCGGGAGGGGCAGATACGCAGTATTTT. Translating it yields CASSTRVAGGADTQYF.

This clonotype was recorded many times. The chain recombines TRBV5-5 with TRBJ2-2; D not resolved. Germline V gives CDR1 SGHKS, CDR2 YYEKEE (reference sequence). The CDR3 has 15 residues. V lost 2 bases and J lost 4, with 12 bases in between. CDR3 nucleotide sequence: TGTGCCAGCAGCTTAAGCATGACGGGCACCGGGGAGCTGTTTTTT. Translation gives CASSLSMTGTGELFF.

This clonotype was seen ten or more times. V gene TRBV2 combines with J gene TRBJ1-1; D call uncertain. CDR1 and CDR2 from the germline V gene are SNHLY and FYNNEI. This CDR3 is 11 amino acids long. Deletions cut 5 bases from V and 10 bases from J, with 11 bases between. The CDR3 DNA is TGTGCCAGCAGTTACTTTTTGGGAGCTTTCTTT. Protein: CASSYFLGAFF.

This clonotype came up a few times. The genes are TRBV10-2 and TRBJ2-1; weak D call: TRBD1 (5 bases). The V gene's germline CDR1 is WSHSY and CDR2 SAAADI. The V end was cut by 0 bases, the J end by 7 bases, with 13 bases between. This CDR3 spans 15 amino acids. For the CDR3, the DNA is TGCGCCAGCAGTGAGTCTACCCTGAAGGGGAATGAGCAGTTCTTC. Amino acid sequence: CASSESTLKGNEQFF.

The chain couples TRBV30 to TRBJ2-1; either TRBD1 or TRBD2 may fit D (5 bases each). Trimming stripped 4 bases from V and 4 bases from J, with 17 bases between. The CDR3 covers 15 residues. In germline, CDR1 is GTSNPN, CDR2 SVGIG (reference sequence). The CDR3 nucleotides read TGTGCCTGGACCGAGGGGCTCGGGGATTACAATGAGCAGTTCTTC. Translating it yields CAWTEGLGDYNEQFF.

This clonotype has at least ten counts. The genes are TRBV7-8 and TRBJ1-3; D may be TRBD1 (6 bases). CDR3 length: 15 residues. V lost 1 base, J lost 3 bases, and 10 bases lay in between. The germline V gene encodes CDR1 SGHVS and CDR2 FQNEAQ. The CDR3 region has the DNA TGTGCCAGCAGCTTAGGGCGGACAGTTGGAAACACCATATATTTT. As protein: CASSLGRTVGNTIYF.

J is TRBJ1-5 and V is TRBV6-5, with 7 bases identical to TRBD1. The CDR3 contains 15 residues. V was pared by 4 bases and J by 2 bases, with 5 bases of the junction left unmatched. CDR1 and CDR2 from the germline V gene are MNHEY and SVGAGI. The CDR3: CASSFTGVGNQPQHF. The CDR3 DNA is TGTGCCAGCAGTTTTACAGGGGTGGGCAATCAGCCCCAGCATTTT.

Many counts were recorded for this clonotype. The chain has TRBV6-1 and TRBJ1-2; perhaps TRBD1 as D (5 bases). CDR3 length equals 12 residues. The germline V gene has CDR1 MNHNS and CDR2 SASEGT. The V end was cut by 4 bases, the J end by 4 bases, with 7 bases between. Here the CDR3 reads CASSGQLYGYTF. The CDR3 DNA follows: TGTGCCAGCAGTGGACAGCTCTATGGCTACACCTTC.

The V and J genes are TRBV10-3 and TRBJ1-1, with 8 bases identical to TRBD1. Trimming cost V 2 bases and J 1 base; bases outside gene matches: 0. CDR1 ENHRY and CDR2 SYGVKD come from the germline V gene. This CDR3 has 14 residues. CDR3 loop: CAISETGGNTEAFF. CDR3 DNA sequence: TGTGCCATCAGTGAGACAGGGGGGAACACTGAAGCTTTCTTT.

This clonotype was detected a few times. CDR3 region: CASSAGPQAYEQYF. The CDR3 DNA follows: TGTGCCAGCAGCGCGGGTCCCCAGGCCTACGAGCAGTACTTC. The chain recombines TRBV9 with TRBJ2-7; D uncertain. Germline V lookup: CDR1 SGDLS, CDR2 YYNGEE. There are 14 residues in the CDR3. V lost 3 bases and J 2 bases, leaving 12 bases between the germline ends.

The rearrangement uses TRBV20-1 and TRBJ1-6, with a weak D call TRBD1 (5 bases). This CDR3 has 15 residues. The germline V gene encodes CDR1 DFQATT and CDR2 SNEGSKA (reference sequence). The germline V and J ends were trimmed by 3 bases and 6 bases, with 15 bases remaining between them. CDR3: CSARPGGKVNSPLHF. As DNA, the CDR3 is TGCAGTGCTAGGCCCGGGGGGAAGGTTAATTCACCCCTCCACTTT.

This clonotype was found many times. V and J are TRBV20-1 and TRBJ1-2; D not certain. Trimming removed 5 bases from V and 1 base from J, with 14 bases in between. Germline-derived CDR1 and CDR2 are DFQATT and SNEGSKA (reference sequence). The CDR3 contains 14 residues. The CDR3 DNA sequence: TGCAGTGCTTCTCGACGGGCAGATAACTATGGCTACACCTTC. Translated, it gives CSASRRADNYGYTF.

There are many counts of this clonotype. The chain carries TRBV13 and TRBJ2-1; possibly TRBD2 for D (5 bases). Deletions cut 3 bases from V and 3 bases from J, with 12 bases between. Per germline, CDR1 PRHDT and CDR2 FYEKMQ (reference sequence). The CDR3 totals 15 residues. CDR3 sequence reads: CASSFGSDIYNEQFF. The CDR3, as DNA: TGTGCCAGCAGCTTCGGTAGCGATATCTACAATGAGCAGTTCTTC. Supplemented by reference TRBV13 and TRBJ2-1, the full variable domain reads AAGVIQSPRHLIKEKRETATLKCYPIPRHDTVYWYQQGPGQDPQFLISFYEKMQSDKGSIPDRFSAQQFSDYHSELNMSSLELGDSALYFCASSFGSDIYNEQFFGPGTRLTVL.

Regarding this clonotype: The germline gene is not matched at one end of the junction; a read error may be the cause. V gene TRBV7-7 combines with J gene TRBJ2-2; tentative D call: TRBD2 (6 bases). Germline loops: CDR1 SSHAT, CDR2 FNYEAQ (reference sequence). The CDR3 runs 15 residues. CDR3 sequence: CASSLGGPDTGELFF. The CDR3 DNA is TGTGCTAGCAGCCTCGGAGGGCCTGACACCGGGGAGCTGTTTTTT.

There are a few counts of this clonotype. The V call is TRBV28, the J call TRBJ1-5, with TRBD1 matching 10 bases. The CDR3 runs 15 residues. Germline CDR1 is MDHEN and CDR2 is SYDVKM. J lost 11 bases, V lost 3 bases, and 10 bases had no gene match. CDR3: CASSFRQGAMSSQHF. In DNA, the CDR3 is TGTGCCAGCAGTTTTCGACAGGGGGCTATGTCGTCCCAGCATTTT.

This clonotype was seen a few times. The chain links TRBV10-1 to TRBJ2-7, with no clear D. The CDR3 is 13 amino acids. V lost 3 bases and J 7 bases, leaving 13 bases between the germline ends. Germline V gives CDR1 WNHNN, CDR2 SYGVQD (reference sequence). CDR3 amino acids: CASSENPSLEQYF. As DNA, the CDR3 is TGCGCCAGCAGTGAAAACCCATCCCTGGAGCAGTACTTC.